This entry features one T cell receptor beta chain sequence. The entry originates in a study of control samples from healthy donors and cancer patients. TCRdb's table, derived via immunoSEQ multiplex PCR, lists solely in-frame clones and lacks some. The data contain 150,000 to 200,000 clones, around 92% of them singletons. With 5 bases clipped from V and 1 base from J, the junction kept 2 bases outside the gene matches. Looked up from germline, CDR1 is LGHNA and CDR2 is YNFKEQ. The CDR3 runs 15 residues. V usage is TRBV4-2 and J usage is TRBJ2-1; 10 positions agree with TRBD1. The sample taken for sequencing was blood. The sequence came from a woman aged 30 to 39 in good health. The CDR3 DNA follows: TGTGCCAGCAGCTTGGGACAGGGGTCCTACAATGAGCAGTTCTTC. It translates to CASSLGQGSYNEQFF.